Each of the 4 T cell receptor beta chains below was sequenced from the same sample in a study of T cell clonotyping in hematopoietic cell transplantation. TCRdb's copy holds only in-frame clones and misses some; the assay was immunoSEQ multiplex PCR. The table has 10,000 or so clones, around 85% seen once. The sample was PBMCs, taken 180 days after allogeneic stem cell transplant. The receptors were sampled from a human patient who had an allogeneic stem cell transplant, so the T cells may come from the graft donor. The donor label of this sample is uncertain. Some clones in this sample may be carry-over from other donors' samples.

CDR3 nucleotide sequence: TGTGCCAGCAGCTTAGTTGGCAGGTTGATCAACGAGCAGTACTTC. This translates into CASSLVGRLINEQYF. The gene calls are TRBV7-8 and TRBJ2-7; D is unresolved. Germline loops: CDR1 SGHVS, CDR2 FQNEAQ. This CDR3 has 15 residues. V lost 1 base and J lost 5, with 15 bases in between.

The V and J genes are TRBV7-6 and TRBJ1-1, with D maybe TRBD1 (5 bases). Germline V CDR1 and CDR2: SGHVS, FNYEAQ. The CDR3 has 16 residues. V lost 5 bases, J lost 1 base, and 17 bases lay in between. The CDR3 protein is CASSQSRLRGNTEAFF. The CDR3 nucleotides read TGTGCCAGCAGCCAGTCAAGATTGAGGGGGAACACTGAAGCTTTCTTT.

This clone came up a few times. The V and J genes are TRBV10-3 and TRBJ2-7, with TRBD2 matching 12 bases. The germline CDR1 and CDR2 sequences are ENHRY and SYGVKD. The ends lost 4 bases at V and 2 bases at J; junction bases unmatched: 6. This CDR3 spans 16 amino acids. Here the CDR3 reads CAISGLRTSGTYEQYF. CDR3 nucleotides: TGTGCCATCAGTGGGCTCAGGACTAGCGGGACCTACGAGCAGTACTTC.

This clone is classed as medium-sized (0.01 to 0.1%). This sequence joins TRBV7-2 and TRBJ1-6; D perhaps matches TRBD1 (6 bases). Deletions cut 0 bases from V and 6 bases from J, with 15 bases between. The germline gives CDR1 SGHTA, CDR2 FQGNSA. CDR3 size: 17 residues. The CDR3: CASSLAEGGLGNSPLHF. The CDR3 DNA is TGTGCCAGCAGCTTAGCGGAGGGGGGTCTGGGTAATTCACCCCTCCACTTT.